This is a list of T cell receptor beta chains from one sample in a study of CD8 T cells in ankylosing spondylitis. TCRdb fed the 5' RACE reads into MiXCR, producing one record per CDR3 protein. The sample consists of roughly 230,000 distinct CDR3 sequences, over 9.5% of them appearing once. Specimen: blood, either unsorted or a sorted T cell fraction (not recorded which). Receptors were obtained from a male donor with ankylosing spondylitis or in good health (not recorded which). Both conserved end residues are part of each CDR3. Fields, in order: J gene, D gene, V gene, clone size, CDR3 protein, CDR3 DNA. A D gene is named only where the DNA matches it firmly. Not all rows give a size; the values are once, few, many and, for expanded clones, a class.

j_gene: TRBJ2-1; d_gene: -; v_gene: TRBV11-2; abundance: many; CDR3aa: CASSWNWDSRIRDNEQFF; CDR3nt: TGTGCCAGCAGCTGGAACTGGGACTCCCGGATAAGGGACAATGAGCAGTTCTTC
j_gene: TRBJ2-7; d_gene: -; v_gene: TRBV20-1; abundance: -; CDR3aa: CSARERFSEQYF; CDR3nt: TGCAGTGCTAGAGAGCGATTCTCGGAGCAGTACTTC
j_gene: TRBJ2-6; d_gene: TRBD1; v_gene: TRBV10-3; abundance: many; CDR3aa: CAISRQGGFSGANVLTF; CDR3nt: TGTGCCATCAGTCGACAGGGGGGATTCTCTGGGGCCAACGTCCTGACTTTC
j_gene: TRBJ1-4; d_gene: TRBD1; v_gene: TRBV15; abundance: many; CDR3aa: CATSRDVGQGNEKLFF; CDR3nt: TGTGCCACCAGCAGAGATGTAGGACAGGGAAATGAAAAACTGTTTTTT
j_gene: TRBJ2-3; d_gene: -; v_gene: TRBV20-1; abundance: many; CDR3aa: CSALDPPGSPDTQYF; CDR3nt: TGCAGTGCCTTAGACCCACCCGGGTCCCCAGATACGCAGTATTTT
j_gene: TRBJ2-5; d_gene: -; v_gene: TRBV10-3; abundance: many; CDR3aa: CAISSPEQETQYF; CDR3nt: TGTGCCATCAGTAGTCCAGAGCAAGAGACCCAGTACTTC
j_gene: TRBJ1-2; d_gene: -; v_gene: TRBV19; abundance: once; CDR3aa: CASSIRATGPYGYTF; CDR3nt: TGTGCCAGTAGTATACGCGCGACAGGACCCTATGGCTACACCTTC
j_gene: TRBJ1-3; d_gene: -; v_gene: TRBV4-1; abundance: few; CDR3aa: CASSQAGFTGNTIYF; CDR3nt: TGCGCCAGCAGCCAAGCAGGGTTCACTGGAAACACCATATATTTT
j_gene: TRBJ2-3; d_gene: -; v_gene: TRBV10-3; abundance: many; CDR3aa: CAISDTAGTYTDTQYF; CDR3nt: TGTGCCATCAGTGATACCGCCGGGACATATACAGATACGCAGTATTTT
j_gene: TRBJ2-5; d_gene: -; v_gene: TRBV18; abundance: many; CDR3aa: CASSREETHYF; CDR3nt: TGTGCCAGCTCTCGGGAAGAGACCCATTACTTC
j_gene: TRBJ2-7; d_gene: -; v_gene: TRBV18; abundance: many; CDR3aa: CASSPTAYPYEQYF; CDR3nt: TGTGCCAGCTCACCTACAGCGTATCCCTACGAGCAGTACTTC
j_gene: TRBJ2-2; d_gene: TRBD1; v_gene: TRBV5-4; abundance: many; CDR3aa: CASSPGTATGELFF; CDR3nt: TGTGCCAGCAGCCCAGGGACAGCCACCGGGGAGCTGTTTTTT
j_gene: TRBJ2-1; d_gene: TRBD2; v_gene: TRBV29-1; abundance: many; CDR3aa: CSVDATSGGPYEQFF; CDR3nt: TGCAGCGTTGACGCTACTAGCGGAGGCCCGTATGAGCAGTTCTTC
j_gene: TRBJ2-5; d_gene: TRBD1; v_gene: TRBV20-1; abundance: many; CDR3aa: CSAPPSGTGAGETQYF; CDR3nt: TGCAGTGCGCCTCCCTCCGGGACAGGGGCGGGAGAGACCCAGTACTTC
j_gene: TRBJ1-2; d_gene: -; v_gene: TRBV6-1; abundance: few; CDR3aa: CASSDLGINYGYTF; CDR3nt: TGTGCCAGCAGTGATCTGGGCATAAACTATGGCTACACCTTC
j_gene: TRBJ1-1; d_gene: TRBD1; v_gene: TRBV7-2; abundance: many; CDR3aa: CASITGTGNTEAFF; CDR3nt: TGTGCCAGCATCACTGGGACAGGGAACACTGAAGCTTTCTTT
j_gene: TRBJ2-7; d_gene: TRBD1; v_gene: TRBV7-9; abundance: few; CDR3aa: CASRLTGGYEQYF; CDR3nt: TGTGCCAGCAGGCTTACAGGGGGCTACGAGCAGTACTTC
j_gene: TRBJ1-2; d_gene: TRBD1; v_gene: TRBV2; abundance: many; CDR3aa: CASTPRGTVIYGYTF; CDR3nt: TGTGCCAGCACCCCTCGTGGGACAGTTATCTATGGCTACACCTTC
j_gene: TRBJ1-1; d_gene: -; v_gene: TRBV7-2; abundance: many; CDR3aa: CASRGMNTEAFF; CDR3nt: TGTGCCAGCAGGGGGATGAACACTGAAGCTTTCTTT
j_gene: TRBJ2-1; d_gene: TRBD2; v_gene: TRBV20-1; abundance: many; CDR3aa: CSARWTSGIRDEQFF; CDR3nt: TGCAGTGCTAGATGGACTAGCGGGATTAGGGATGAGCAGTTCTTC
j_gene: TRBJ1-1; d_gene: -; v_gene: TRBV29-1; abundance: few; CDR3aa: CSAPSGRTSNTEAFF; CDR3nt: TGCAGCGCCCCCAGTGGCAGGACCAGCAACACTGAAGCTTTCTTT
j_gene: TRBJ2-1; d_gene: TRBD2; v_gene: TRBV7-6; abundance: many; CDR3aa: CASSSTAGGTTSEQFF; CDR3nt: TGTGCCAGCAGCTCAACAGCGGGGGGAACTACAAGTGAGCAGTTCTTC
j_gene: TRBJ1-2; d_gene: -; v_gene: TRBV27; abundance: many; CDR3aa: CASSLAGFRGYTF; CDR3nt: TGTGCCAGCAGTTTAGCCGGATTTAGAGGCTACACCTTC
j_gene: TRBJ2-1; d_gene: -; v_gene: TRBV29-1; abundance: few; CDR3aa: CSATPAYNEQFF; CDR3nt: TGCAGCGCCACCCCGGCCTACAATGAGCAGTTCTTC
j_gene: TRBJ2-4; d_gene: -; v_gene: TRBV7-2; abundance: many; CDR3aa: CASSPSAKNIQYF; CDR3nt: TGTGCCAGCAGCCCGAGCGCCAAAAACATTCAGTACTTC
j_gene: TRBJ1-2; d_gene: TRBD1; v_gene: TRBV7-2; abundance: -; CDR3aa: CASSSRTGINYGYTF; CDR3nt: TGTGCCAGCAGCTCCCGGACAGGGATAAACTATGGCTACACCTTC
j_gene: TRBJ1-4; d_gene: TRBD1; v_gene: TRBV5-1; abundance: many; CDR3aa: CASSSRDSETNEKLFF; CDR3nt: TGCGCCAGCAGCTCCCGGGACAGCGAAACTAATGAAAAACTGTTTTTT
j_gene: TRBJ2-6; d_gene: -; v_gene: TRBV4-1; abundance: -; CDR3aa: CASSQGGVGANVLTF; CDR3nt: TGCGCCAGCAGCCAAGGAGGGGTTGGGGCCAACGTCCTGACTTTC
j_gene: TRBJ1-5; d_gene: TRBD1; v_gene: TRBV7-8; abundance: -; CDR3aa: CASSSGTGQRPQHF; CDR3nt: TGTGCCAGCAGCTCAGGGACAGGGCAGCGGCCCCAGCATTTT
j_gene: TRBJ2-1; d_gene: -; v_gene: TRBV20-1; abundance: many; CDR3aa: CSARDTASTYNEQFF; CDR3nt: TGCAGTGCTAGAGATACTGCGAGTACCTACAATGAGCAGTTCTTC
j_gene: TRBJ2-5; d_gene: TRBD2; v_gene: TRBV3-1; abundance: -; CDR3aa: CASSPPSGRSSETQYF; CDR3nt: TGTGCCAGCAGCCCCCCTAGCGGGAGGAGTTCAGAGACCCAGTACTTC
j_gene: TRBJ1-2; d_gene: -; v_gene: TRBV6-1; abundance: many; CDR3aa: CASTRTDLPNYGYTF; CDR3nt: TGTGCCAGCACCCGAACGGACCTACCAAACTATGGCTACACCTTC
j_gene: TRBJ2-1; d_gene: -; v_gene: TRBV19; abundance: few; CDR3aa: CASREGSYNEQFF; CDR3nt: TGTGCCAGTAGGGAGGGCTCCTACAATGAGCAGTTCTTC
j_gene: TRBJ2-5; d_gene: -; v_gene: TRBV11-3; abundance: -; CDR3aa: CASSLGGPSRFKTQYF; CDR3nt: TGTGCCAGCAGCTTAGGGGGTCCTAGCCGGTTTAAGACCCAGTACTTC
j_gene: TRBJ2-2; d_gene: -; v_gene: TRBV7-9; abundance: -; CDR3aa: CASSPRLAPGELFF; CDR3nt: TGTGCCAGCAGCCCTAGACTGGCTCCCGGGGAGCTGTTTTTT
j_gene: TRBJ2-3; d_gene: -; v_gene: TRBV20-1; abundance: many; CDR3aa: CSARDGRTSTDTQYF; CDR3nt: TGCAGTGCTAGAGATGGGCGTACTAGCACAGATACGCAGTATTTT
j_gene: TRBJ1-4; d_gene: TRBD1; v_gene: TRBV2; abundance: many; CDR3aa: CASRDRGYNEKLFF; CDR3nt: TGTGCCAGCAGGGACAGGGGATACAATGAAAAACTGTTTTTT
j_gene: TRBJ2-1; d_gene: TRBD2; v_gene: TRBV3-1; abundance: -; CDR3aa: CASSLPGLAGDNEQFF; CDR3nt: TGTGCCAGCAGCCTACCCGGGCTAGCGGGAGACAATGAGCAGTTCTTC
j_gene: TRBJ2-3; d_gene: -; v_gene: TRBV18; abundance: many; CDR3aa: CASSQGTQTDTQYF; CDR3nt: TGTGCCAGCTCACAGGGTACGCAAACAGATACGCAGTATTTT
j_gene: TRBJ1-6; d_gene: -; v_gene: TRBV7-2; abundance: few; CDR3aa: CASSLGVGGYSPLHF; CDR3nt: TGTGCCAGCAGCTTAGGGGTGGGGGGTTATTCACCCCTCCACTTT
j_gene: TRBJ1-2; d_gene: TRBD1; v_gene: TRBV6-5; abundance: many; CDR3aa: CASSYSSGGAAYGYTF; CDR3nt: TGTGCCAGCAGTTACTCGTCAGGGGGCGCGGCCTATGGCTACACCTTC
j_gene: TRBJ2-1; d_gene: -; v_gene: TRBV3-1; abundance: many; CDR3aa: CASSQVLERRTYNEQFF; CDR3nt: TGTGCCAGCAGCCAAGTCTTGGAGCGGCGTACCTACAATGAGCAGTTCTTC
j_gene: TRBJ2-1; d_gene: TRBD2; v_gene: TRBV11-2; abundance: -; CDR3aa: CASSPRQAGDVEQFF; CDR3nt: TGTGCCAGCAGCCCTCGCCAAGCGGGAGATGTCGAGCAGTTCTTC
j_gene: TRBJ1-1; d_gene: -; v_gene: TRBV5-1; abundance: many; CDR3aa: CASSSPDRLNTEAFF; CDR3nt: TGCGCCAGCAGCTCCCCCGACAGGCTGAACACTGAAGCTTTCTTT
j_gene: TRBJ2-5; d_gene: -; v_gene: TRBV25-1; abundance: few; CDR3aa: CASSDTQGPETQYF; CDR3nt: TGTGCCAGCAGTGACACACAGGGCCCAGAGACCCAGTACTTC
j_gene: TRBJ1-1; d_gene: -; v_gene: TRBV6-5; abundance: many; CDR3aa: CASSLHGGGTEAFF; CDR3nt: TGTGCCAGCAGTCTTCATGGGGGGGGGACTGAAGCTTTCTTT
j_gene: TRBJ2-2; d_gene: -; v_gene: TRBV5-1; abundance: many; CDR3aa: CASSLSGDNTGELFF; CDR3nt: TGCGCCAGCAGCTTGTCGGGAGATAACACCGGGGAGCTGTTTTTT
j_gene: TRBJ1-2; d_gene: -; v_gene: TRBV3-1; abundance: -; CDR3aa: CASSQGNTDYGYTF; CDR3nt: TGTGCCAGCAGCCAAGGAAACACGGACTATGGCTACACCTTC
j_gene: TRBJ1-5; d_gene: -; v_gene: TRBV3-1; abundance: many; CDR3aa: CASSQSYAPNQPQHF; CDR3nt: TGTGCCAGCAGCCAATCGTATGCCCCAAATCAGCCCCAGCATTTT
j_gene: TRBJ2-7; d_gene: -; v_gene: TRBV27; abundance: many; CDR3aa: CASSLLGSWTTSYEQYF; CDR3nt: TGTGCCAGCAGTTTATTAGGGTCATGGACGACTTCCTACGAGCAGTACTTC